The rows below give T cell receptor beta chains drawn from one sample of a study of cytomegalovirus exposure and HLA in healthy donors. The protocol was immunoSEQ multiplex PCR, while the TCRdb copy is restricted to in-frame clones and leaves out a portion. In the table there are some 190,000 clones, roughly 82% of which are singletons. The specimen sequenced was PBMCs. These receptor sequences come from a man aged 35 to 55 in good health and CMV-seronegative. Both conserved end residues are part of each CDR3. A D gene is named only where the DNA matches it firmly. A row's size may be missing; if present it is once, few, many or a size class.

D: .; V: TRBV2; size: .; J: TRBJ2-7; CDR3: CASSESLPLSYEQYF; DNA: TGTGCCAGCAGTGAATCTCTACCGTTATCCTACGAGCAGTACTTC
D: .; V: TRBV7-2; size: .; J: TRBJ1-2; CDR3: CASSPQGYGYTF; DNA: TGTGCCAGCAGCCCTCAGGGGTATGGCTACACCTTC
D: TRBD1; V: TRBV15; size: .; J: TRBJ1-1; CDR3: CATSRGGQGGTEAFF; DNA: TGTGCCACCAGCAGGGGCGGACAGGGGGGCACTGAAGCTTTCTTT
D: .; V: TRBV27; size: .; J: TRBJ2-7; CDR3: CASRSPYEQYF; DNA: TGTGCCAGCCGCTCCCCCTACGAGCAGTACTTC
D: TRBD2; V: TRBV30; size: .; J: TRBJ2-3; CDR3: CAWSVRLAGSYTDTQYF; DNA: TGTGCCTGGAGTGTACGGCTAGCGGGGAGTTACACAGATACGCAGTATTTT
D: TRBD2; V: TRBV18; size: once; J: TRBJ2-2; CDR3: CASSPLNSGLAGDVGTGELFF; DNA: TGTGCCAGCTCACCGCTGAATTCGGGACTAGCGGGAGATGTTGGCACCGGGGAGCTGTTTTTT
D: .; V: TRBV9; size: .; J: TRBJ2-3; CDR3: CASSVERAETDTQYF; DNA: TGTGCCAGCAGCGTAGAAAGAGCGGAGACAGATACGCAGTATTTT
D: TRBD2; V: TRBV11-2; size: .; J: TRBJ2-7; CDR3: CASSFLGGRGREQYF; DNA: TGTGCCAGCAGCTTTTTGGGCGGGAGGGGTAGGGAGCAGTACTTC
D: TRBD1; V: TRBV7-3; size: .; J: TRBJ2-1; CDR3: CASSPKGQLTYNEQFF; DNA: TGTGCCAGCAGCCCTAAGGGACAGCTTACCTACAATGAGCAGTTCTTC
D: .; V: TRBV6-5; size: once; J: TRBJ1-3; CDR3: CASRSPLSSGNTIYF; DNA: TGTGCCAGCAGAAGTCCGCTTAGCTCTGGAAACACCATATATTTT
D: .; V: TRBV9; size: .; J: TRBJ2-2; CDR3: CASSVVERPTGELFF; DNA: TGTGCCAGCAGCGTAGTTGAGAGGCCCACCGGGGAGCTGTTTTTT
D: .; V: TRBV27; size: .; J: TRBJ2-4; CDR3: CAGPPLGEAKNIQYF; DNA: TGTGCCGGCCCGCCCTTAGGGGAAGCCAAAAACATTCAGTACTTC
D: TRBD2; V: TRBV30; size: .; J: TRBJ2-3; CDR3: CAWSVPGGRADTQYF; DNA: TGTGCCTGGAGTGTACCGGGGGGGCGGGCAGATACGCAGTATTTT
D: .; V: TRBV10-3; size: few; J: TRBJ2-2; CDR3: CAISLTENTGELFF; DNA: TGTGCCATCAGCCTGACAGAGAACACCGGGGAGCTGTTTTTT
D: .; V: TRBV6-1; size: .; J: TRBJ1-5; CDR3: CASSEGSTSNQPQHF; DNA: TGTGCCAGCAGTGAAGGGAGTACGAGCAATCAGCCCCAGCATTTT
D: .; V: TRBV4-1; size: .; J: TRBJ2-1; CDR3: CASSAPGSWNNEQFF; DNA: TGCGCCAGCAGCGCGCCGGGATCCTGGAACAATGAGCAGTTCTTC
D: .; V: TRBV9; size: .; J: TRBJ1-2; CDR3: CASRERRGGYTF; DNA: TGTGCCAGCAGAGAGAGGAGAGGCGGCTACACCTTC
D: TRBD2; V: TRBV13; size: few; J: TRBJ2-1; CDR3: CASSLDSSGRASYEQFF; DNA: TGTGCCAGCAGCTTAGACTCTAGCGGGAGGGCCTCGTATGAGCAGTTCTTC
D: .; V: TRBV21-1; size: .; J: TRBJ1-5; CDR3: CASSKVGMDRGSRQPQHF; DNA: TGTGCCAGCAGCAAAGTCGGGATGGACAGGGGGTCGAGGCAGCCCCAGCATTTT
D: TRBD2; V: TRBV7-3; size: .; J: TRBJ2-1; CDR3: CASSSPHRGTSGSLGNEQFF; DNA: TGTGCCAGCAGCTCTCCTCACCGCGGGACTAGCGGGAGTTTGGGGAATGAGCAGTTCTTC
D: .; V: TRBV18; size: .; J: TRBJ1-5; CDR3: CASCQDSNQPQHF; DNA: TGTGCCAGCTGTCAGGATAGCAATCAGCCCCAGCATTTT
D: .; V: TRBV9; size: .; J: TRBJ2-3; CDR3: CASSLPGRDTQYF; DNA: TGTGCCAGCAGCCTCCCAGGAAGGGATACGCAGTATTTT
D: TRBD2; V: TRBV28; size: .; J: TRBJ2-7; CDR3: CASSLPSGSSYEQYF; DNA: TGTGCCAGCAGTTTACCTAGCGGGAGCTCCTACGAGCAGTACTTC
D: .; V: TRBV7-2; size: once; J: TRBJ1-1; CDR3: CASSLQMNTEAFF; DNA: TGTGCCAGCAGCTTACAGATGAACACTGAAGCTTTCTTT
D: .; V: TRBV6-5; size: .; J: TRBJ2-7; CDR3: CASSYSTRTELLEQYF; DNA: TGTGCCAGCAGTTACTCTACCCGGACAGAGCTCCTCGAGCAGTACTTC
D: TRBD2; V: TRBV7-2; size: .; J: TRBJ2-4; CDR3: CASSSHAPSGRVAKNIQYF; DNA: TGTGCCAGCAGCTCTCACGCCCCTAGCGGGAGGGTAGCCAAAAACATTCAGTACTTC
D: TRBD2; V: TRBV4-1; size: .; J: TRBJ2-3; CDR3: CASSPRLAGAPSTDTQYF; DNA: TGCGCCAGCAGCCCTCGACTAGCGGGGGCCCCTAGCACAGATACGCAGTATTTT
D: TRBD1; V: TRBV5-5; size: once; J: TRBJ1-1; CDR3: CASSGGQGKNTEAFF; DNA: TGTGCCAGCAGCGGTGGACAGGGAAAGAACACTGAAGCTTTCTTT
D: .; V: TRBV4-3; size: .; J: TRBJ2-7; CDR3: CASSQVKDNYEQYF; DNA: TGCGCCAGCAGCCAAGTAAAGGACAACTACGAGCAGTACTTC
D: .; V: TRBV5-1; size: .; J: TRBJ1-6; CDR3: CASSLGQDNSPLHF; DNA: TGCGCCAGCAGCTTGGGGCAGGATAATTCACCCCTCCACTTT
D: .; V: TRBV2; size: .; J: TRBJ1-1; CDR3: CASSVGGNTEAFF; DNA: TGTGCCAGCAGTGTGGGGGGGAACACTGAAGCTTTCTTT
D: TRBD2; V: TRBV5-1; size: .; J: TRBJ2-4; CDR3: CASSLRPGTSGGVQYF; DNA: TGCGCCAGCAGCCTCCGTCCCGGGACTAGCGGCGGAGTTCAGTACTTC
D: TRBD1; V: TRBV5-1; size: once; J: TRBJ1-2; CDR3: CASSLGQALGSGYTF; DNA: TGCGCCAGCAGCTTAGGACAGGCGCTGGGATCTGGTTACACCTTC
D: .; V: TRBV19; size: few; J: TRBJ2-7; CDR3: CASSTGDANYEQYF; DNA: TGTGCCAGTAGTACAGGGGACGCAAACTACGAGCAGTACTTC
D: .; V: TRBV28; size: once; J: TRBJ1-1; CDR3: CASSLAPSEAFF; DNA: TGTGCCAGCAGTTTGGCTCCCTCTGAAGCTTTCTTT
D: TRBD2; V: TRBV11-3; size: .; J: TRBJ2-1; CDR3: CASSSGLAGDNEQFF; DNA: TGTGCCAGCAGCTCGGGACTAGCGGGGGACAATGAGCAGTTCTTC
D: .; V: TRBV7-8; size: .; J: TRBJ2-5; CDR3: CASSLGRGETQYF; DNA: TGTGCCAGCAGCTTGGGCCGGGGAGAGACCCAGTACTTC
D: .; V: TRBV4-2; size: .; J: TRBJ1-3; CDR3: CASSQGPNSGNTIYF; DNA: TGTGCCAGCAGCCAAGGGCCGAACTCTGGAAACACCATATATTTT
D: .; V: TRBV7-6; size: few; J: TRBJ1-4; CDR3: CASSFGLSPPNEKLFF; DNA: TGTGCCAGCAGCTTCGGACTCTCACCCCCTAATGAAAAACTGTTTTTT
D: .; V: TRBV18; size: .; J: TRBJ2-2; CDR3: CASSLQNTGELFF; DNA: TGTGCCAGCTCACTCCAGAACACCGGGGAGCTGTTTTTT
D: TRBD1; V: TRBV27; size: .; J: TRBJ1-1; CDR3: CASSLRGQGNTEAFF; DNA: TGTGCCAGCAGTTTACGGGGACAGGGGAACACTGAAGCTTTCTTT
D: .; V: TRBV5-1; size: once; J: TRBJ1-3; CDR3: CATAPGVSGNTIYF; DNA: TGCGCCACAGCCCCAGGGGTCTCTGGAAACACCATATATTTT
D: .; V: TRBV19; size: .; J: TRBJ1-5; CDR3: CASRRGQGRTNQPQHF; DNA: TGTGCCAGTAGACGGGGACAAGGGCGGACCAATCAGCCCCAGCATTTT
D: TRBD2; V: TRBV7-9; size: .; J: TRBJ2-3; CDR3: CAITSRASGGSTDTQYF; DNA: TGTGCCATCACTTCCAGGGCTAGCGGGGGGTCCACAGATACGCAGTATTTT
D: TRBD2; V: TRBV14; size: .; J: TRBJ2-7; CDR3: CASSQDYRGASGDLSYEQYF; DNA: TGTGCCAGCAGCCAAGATTATCGTGGGGCTAGCGGGGACCTTTCCTACGAGCAGTACTTC
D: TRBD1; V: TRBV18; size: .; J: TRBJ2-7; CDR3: CASSRGQGASEQYF; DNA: TGTGCCAGCTCACGGGGACAGGGGGCAAGCGAGCAGTACTTC
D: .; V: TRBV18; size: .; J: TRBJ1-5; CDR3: CASSPQTTAGNQPQHF; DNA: TGTGCCAGCTCACCCCAAACTACCGCGGGGAATCAGCCCCAGCATTTT
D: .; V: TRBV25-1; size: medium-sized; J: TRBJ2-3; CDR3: CASSGLGGTQYF; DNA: TGTGCCAGCAGTGGCCTAGGGGGTACGCAGTATTTT
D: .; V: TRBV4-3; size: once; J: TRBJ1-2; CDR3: CASSRRGGGNYGYTF; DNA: TGCGCCAGCAGCCGACGTGGGGGGGGCAACTATGGCTACACCTTC
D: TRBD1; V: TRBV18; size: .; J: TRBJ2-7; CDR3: CASSPGQGASYEQYF; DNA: TGTGCCAGCTCACCCGGACAGGGGGCTTCCTACGAGCAGTACTTC
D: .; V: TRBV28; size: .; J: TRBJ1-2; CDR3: CASRVQAGGYTF; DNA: TGTGCCAGCAGAGTCCAGGCGGGGGGCTACACCTTC
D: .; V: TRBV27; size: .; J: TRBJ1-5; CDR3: CASSLRGSSNQPQHF; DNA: TGTGCCAGCAGTTTACGGGGGAGCAGCAATCAGCCCCAGCATTTT
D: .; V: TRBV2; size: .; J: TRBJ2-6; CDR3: CASSGASGANVLTF; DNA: TGTGCCAGCAGTGGCGCCTCTGGGGCCAACGTCCTGACTTTC
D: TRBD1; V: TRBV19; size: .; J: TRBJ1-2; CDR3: CASSVQGTYGYTF; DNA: TGTGCCAGTAGCGTACAGGGGACCTATGGCTACACCTTC
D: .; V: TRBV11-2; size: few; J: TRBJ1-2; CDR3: CASSLRTTTNYGYTF; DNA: TGTGCCAGCAGCTTACGCACAACAACTAACTATGGCTACACCTTC
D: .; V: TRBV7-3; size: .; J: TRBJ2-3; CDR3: CASSFLGRTDTQYF; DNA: TGTGCCAGCAGCTTTCTGGGCCGTACAGATACGCAGTATTTT
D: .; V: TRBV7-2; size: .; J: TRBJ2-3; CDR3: CASSLAFQRVSTDTQYF; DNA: TGTGCCAGCAGCTTAGCGTTCCAGCGGGTGAGCACAGATACGCAGTATTTT
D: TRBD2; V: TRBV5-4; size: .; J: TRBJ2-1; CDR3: CASSFSHQRGNNEQFF; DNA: TGTGCCAGCAGCTTTTCCCACCAGCGGGGAAACAATGAGCAGTTCTTC